This TCR beta chain is from a study of Graves' ophthalmopathy and Graves' hyperthyroidism. Transcripts of RNA were the source for amplifying TCR beta CDR3 regions. First-round RT-PCR with HTBI primers preceded a second-round multiplex PCR. TCRdb re-analysed the multiplex PCR reads in MiXCR, keeping a single row per CDR3 protein. The data hold approximately 700,000 distinct CDR3 sequences, with approximately 40% observed a single time. After removal of 3 bases from V and 8 bases from J, the junction contained 5 bases not matched to a gene. The V gene's germline CDR1 is LNHNV and CDR2 YYDKDF (reference sequence). The CDR3 is 13 residues long.

The chain couples TRBV15 to TRBJ1-2; 8 nucleotides line up with TRBD1. The receptor comes from an adult man with Graves' ophthalmopathy. The sample comprised peripheral blood. The CDR3 region is CATSSPGQGGYTF. The CDR3 bases are TGTGCCACCAGCAGCCCAGGACAGGGCGGCTACACCTTC.